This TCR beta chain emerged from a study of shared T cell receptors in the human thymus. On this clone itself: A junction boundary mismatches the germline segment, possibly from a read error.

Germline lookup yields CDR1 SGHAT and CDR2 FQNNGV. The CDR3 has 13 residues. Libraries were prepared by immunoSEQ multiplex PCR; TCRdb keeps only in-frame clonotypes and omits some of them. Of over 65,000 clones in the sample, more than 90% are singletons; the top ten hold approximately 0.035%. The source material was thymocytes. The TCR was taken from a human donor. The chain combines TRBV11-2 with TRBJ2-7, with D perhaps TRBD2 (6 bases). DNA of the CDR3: TGTGCCAGCAGTTTAGCGGAACTTTACGAGCAGTACTTC. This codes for CASSLAELYEQYF.